Each of the 5 T cell receptor beta chains below was sequenced from the same sample in a study of Ad26.COV2.S vaccination and SARS-CoV-2 variants. Measured with immunoSEQ multiplex PCR; TCRdb has only the in-frame clones, and not every one. Here the sample spans around 340,000 clones, around 90% being singletons. Noted treatment: around 19 received Ad26.COV2.S at low or high dose, single or two shots; a few received placebo; per-sample allocation not given. Day 63 after the first vaccine or placebo injection was the time point for sampling. The material sequenced was peripheral blood, taken in a trial of Ad26.COV2.S vaccine versus placebo. The receptors stem from a person between 18 and 59 years old who received the Ad26.COV2.S COVID-19 vaccine or a placebo.

V usage is TRBV5-1 and J usage is TRBJ2-7; unclear D gene. Trimming removed 0 bases from V and 5 bases from J, with 15 bases in between. The CDR3 spans 15 residues. Germline V CDR1 and CDR2: SGHRS, YFSETQ. CDR3 DNA sequence: TGCGCCAGCAGCTTGGGCGTCCAGGTCGCAGACGAGCAGTACTTC. Translating gives CASSLGVQVADEQYF.

This clone was picked up one time. CDR3 in amino acids: CASSIDDSNTEAFF. The CDR3 DNA is TGTGCCAGTAGTATAGATGACAGTAACACTGAAGCTTTCTTT. The V and J genes are TRBV19 and TRBJ1-1; maybe TRBD1 (5 bases). This CDR3 has 14 amino acids. The germline gives CDR1 LNHDA, CDR2 SQIVND (reference sequence). Trimming left V 0 bases short and J 2 bases short, with 7 bases between.

The rearrangement uses TRBV15 and TRBJ1-5; possibly TRBD1 for D (6 bases). CDR1 and CDR2 from the germline V gene are LNHNV and YYDKDF (reference sequence). This CDR3 contains 14 residues. V was clipped by 11 bases and J by 5 bases, with 19 bases between them. The CDR3 loop is CAAGMRDIDQPQHF. The CDR3 DNA reads TGTGCCGCGGGGATGAGGGACATAGATCAGCCCCAGCATTTT.

The chain uses TRBV7-9 and TRBJ2-1; 8 bases are shared with TRBD1. The CDR3 has 18 residues. CDR1 is SEHNR, CDR2 FQNEAQ, per germline (reference sequence). V was clipped by 5 bases and J by 3 bases; unmatched bases: 15. The CDR3: CASSAGTGVVTFYNEQFF. Written as DNA, the CDR3 is TGTGCCAGCAGCGCCGGGACAGGCGTTGTTACCTTCTACAATGAGCAGTTCTTC.

V is TRBV3-1 (or the pseudogene TRBV3-2) and J is TRBJ2-7, with 11 bases fitting TRBD2. The CDR3 covers 18 residues. Germline loops: CDR1 LGHDT, CDR2 YNNKEL (reference sequence). V lost 5 bases to trimming and J lost 0 bases; unmatched junction nucleotides: 12. This CDR3 is CASSSNYPGLAVSYEQYF. The CDR3 bases are TGTGCCAGCAGCTCCAATTATCCGGGACTAGCGGTCTCCTACGAGCAGTACTTC.